This passage covers 18 T cell receptor beta chains from one sample sequenced in a study of T-cell reconstitution after alpha-beta-depleted transplantation in children. Preparation of the TCRbeta library was carried out with unique molecular identifiers. TCRdb redid the calling of the PCR reads with MiXCR, one entry per CDR3 protein. This table holds a few hundred thousand distinct CDR3 sequences, 10% found once. This material consisted of PBMCs from the stem cell graft donor, taken from the stem cell graft. Receptors were obtained from a human donor who donated a stem cell graft to a child with acute lymphoblastic leukemia.

Written as DNA, the CDR3 is TGTGCCAGCAGTCTGAGGACAGGGGGCGCGTTTGGCCACGAGCAGTACTTC. Its translation: CASSLRTGGAFGHEQYF. V is TRBV2 and J is TRBJ2-7, with 11 bases aligning to TRBD1. Germline CDR1 reads SNHLY; CDR2 reads FYNNEI. The CDR3 spans 17 residues. After removal of 5 bases from V and 5 bases from J, the junction contained 14 bases not matched to a gene.

In its sample, this clonotype was seen a few times. The chain joins TRBV11-2 to TRBJ2-7; D gene unclear. In germline, CDR1 is SGHAT, CDR2 FQNNGV. V lost 2 bases and J 0 bases, leaving 5 bases between the germline ends. The CDR3 is 13 residues long. As DNA, the CDR3 is TGTGCCAGCAGCTTACATTACTCCTACGAGCAGTACTTC. Residues: CASSLHYSYEQYF.

This clonotype was observed a few times. The chain links TRBV20-1 to TRBJ1-2; maybe TRBD1 (5 bases). Germline lookup yields CDR1 DFQATT and CDR2 SNEGSKA (reference sequence). Trimming took off 0 bases at V and 10 bases at J, with 18 bases between the two ends. This CDR3 has 14 amino acids. DNA of the CDR3: TGCAGTGCTAGAGATTCGGGGCAGTTTGCTCCCTACACCTTC. The encoded protein is CSARDSGQFAPYTF.

CDR3: CASSLTRLVREQYF. In DNA form, the CDR3 reads TGTGCCAGCAGCTTAACCAGGCTTGTAAGGGAGCAGTACTTC. The chain links TRBV7-3 to TRBJ2-7; D is ambiguous. This CDR3 comprises 14 residues. Between the trimmed V and J ends, which lost 0 bases and 7 bases, there was a span of 13 bases. Germline V gene lookup returns CDR1 SGHTA and CDR2 FQGTGA.

This clonotype was seen a few times. The V gene is TRBV4-1, the J gene TRBJ2-7, with 14 positions matching TRBD2. CDR3 size: 15 residues. The germline V gene encodes CDR1 MGHRA and CDR2 YSYEKL. The J segment lost 7 bases and the V segment lost 8 bases, leaving 10 bases of the junction unmatched. In DNA, the CDR3 is TGCGCCAGCGCGCAGGGACTAGCGGGAGCGGGGGAGCAGTACTTC. Translated, it gives CASAQGLAGAGEQYF.

The genes are TRBV6-2 or TRBV6-3 and TRBJ1-5, with D uncertain. Germline V lookup: CDR1 MNHEY, CDR2 SVGEGT. The CDR3 contains 14 residues. V lost 4 bases to trimming and J lost 0 bases, with 7 bases between them. The CDR3 protein is CASSLSISNQPQHF. Written as DNA, the CDR3 is TGTGCCAGCAGTTTATCGATTAGCAATCAGCCCCAGCATTTT.

The chain is built from TRBV29-1 and TRBJ2-1, with TRBD2 as a possible D gene (5 bases). V was cut by 3 bases and J by 6 bases, with 9 bases left in between. Per germline, CDR1 SQVTM and CDR2 ANQGSEA. The CDR3 is made up of 12 amino acids. In DNA, the CDR3 is TGCAGCGTTGAGGGGAGCTTCAATGAGCAGTTCTTC. Translation gives CSVEGSFNEQFF.

This clonotype has only a few counts. V usage is TRBV6-1 and J usage is TRBJ2-3; 7 bases match TRBD2. The CDR3 totals 17 residues. V shed 8 bases and J 0 bases; nucleotides not matched to a gene: 14. Germline V CDR1 and CDR2: MNHNS, SASEGT. The CDR3 DNA reads TGTGCCAGCGGGAGCGGGACCGGACCCTCTAGCACAGATACGCAGTATTTT. Its translation: CASGSGTGPSSTDTQYF.

V and J are TRBV28 and TRBJ2-7, with D uncertain. The V and J ends lost 5 bases and 2 bases respectively, with 16 bases between them. The CDR3 consists of 15 residues. Germline V gene data show CDR1 as MDHEN and CDR2 as SYDVKM. CDR3 nucleotides: TGTGCCAGCAGTAGAGACAACACCCCCACCTACGAGCAGTACTTC. It codes for CASSRDNTPTYEQYF.

This clonotype appeared a few times. In DNA form, the CDR3 reads TGCGCCAGCATCCTATATGAGGGGACCACTGAAGCTTTCTTT. Amino acid sequence: CASILYEGTTEAFF. The rearrangement links TRBV5-1 to TRBJ1-1; perhaps TRBD1 as D (5 bases). The CDR3 runs to 14 residues. Trimming removed 6 bases from V and 4 bases from J, with 16 bases in between. CDR1 SGHRS and CDR2 YFSETQ come from the germline V gene.

The CDR3 reads CASSYATAGKLFF. The CDR3 DNA reads TGTGCCAGCAGTTACGCGACAGCGGGAAAACTGTTTTTT. J is TRBJ1-4 and V is TRBV6-7; D is possibly TRBD1 (5 bases). TRBV6-7 is an open reading frame whose function is uncertain. The CDR3 contains 13 residues. Trimming shortened V by 2 bases and J by 10 bases, and 11 bases separated the two germline ends.

This rearrangement joins TRBV29-1 to TRBJ1-1, with D perhaps TRBD1 (6 bases). V lost 6 bases to trimming and J lost 3 bases, with 14 bases between them. Germline CDR1 reads SQVTM; CDR2 reads ANQGSEA. The CDR3 consists of 13 residues. The CDR3 DNA sequence: TGCAGCGTATTCGGACAGCCCTACACTGAAGCTTTCTTT. It encodes CSVFGQPYTEAFF.

In this sample, this clonotype turned up a few times. This chain connects TRBV11-1 to TRBJ2-3, with D unresolved. Germline V gene lookup returns CDR1 SGHAT and CDR2 FQDESV (reference sequence). The CDR3 has 13 amino acids. The V and J ends lost 7 bases and 3 bases respectively, with 11 bases between them. The CDR3 sequence: CASTSRTTDTQYF. The CDR3 bases are TGTGCCAGCACCTCCAGGACGACAGATACGCAGTATTTT.

The CDR3 spells CASSSWTGVSYGYTF. CDR3 DNA sequence: TGTGCCAGCAGTTCGTGGACAGGGGTGAGCTATGGCTACACCTTC. The V and J genes are TRBV12-3 or TRBV12-4 and TRBJ1-2; 9 bases agree with TRBD1. V lost 4 bases to trimming and J lost 4 bases; unmatched junction nucleotides: 7. This CDR3 comprises 15 residues.

This clonotype has only a few counts. The V and J genes are TRBV12-3 or TRBV12-4 and TRBJ1-3, with 7 bases lining up with TRBD1. V was pared by 6 bases and J by 0 bases, with 5 bases of the junction left unmatched. The CDR3 extends over 15 amino acids. The DNA for the CDR3 is TGTGCCAGCAGCCCGACAGGGTTCTCTGGAAACACCATATATTTT. Translated: CASSPTGFSGNTIYF.

This clonotype showed up many times. The chain is built from TRBV6-5 and TRBJ1-1, with D possibly matching TRBD1 (5 bases). CDR1 and CDR2 from the germline V gene are MNHEY and SVGAGI. Trimming removed 2 bases at V and 7 bases at J, with 14 bases between. The CDR3 has 14 amino acids. DNA for the CDR3: TGTGCCAGCAGTTACGGACTCGGGACGGATGAAGCTTTCTTT. This translates into CASSYGLGTDEAFF.

The CDR3 bases are TGTGCCACCACTACTAGAACCGGGGAGCTGTTTTTT. Its protein is CATTTRTGELFF. This rearrangement joins TRBV10-3 to TRBJ2-2; a weak D match, TRBD2 (5 bases). Trimming cost V 10 bases and J 5 bases, with 11 bases left between them. This CDR3 comprises 12 residues. Germline-derived CDR1 and CDR2 are ENHRY and SYGVKD.

This clonotype showed up just a few times. The chain joins TRBV7-9 to TRBJ2-3; no firm D call. V dropped 0 bases and J dropped 4 bases, with 5 bases sitting between them. This CDR3 contains 13 residues. In germline, CDR1 is SEHNR, CDR2 FQNEAQ (reference sequence). CDR3: CASSLAASDTQYF. The CDR3 coding sequence is TGTGCCAGCAGCTTAGCCGCATCAGATACGCAGTATTTT.